These 14 T cell receptor beta chains were sequenced from one sample in a study of T cells in Graves' hyperthyroidism and ophthalmopathy. From RNA transcripts, TCR beta CDR3 regions were amplified. RT-PCR in the first round (using the HTBI primer set) targeted the TCR CDR3. A single record per CDR3 protein comes from TCRdb applying MiXCR to the multiplex PCR reads. The sample has hundreds of thousands of distinct CDR3 sequences, around 15% seen once; the top ten hold around 4.1%. The source material was blood. The receptors here all came from a middle-aged woman with Graves' ophthalmopathy.

The sample holds many counts of this clonotype. This chain joins TRBV3-1 and TRBJ1-5; 7 nucleotides line up with TRBD1. CDR3 length equals 14 residues. Germline assignment: CDR1 LGHDT and CDR2 YNNKEL (reference sequence). Unmatched junction bases numbered 3, after V lost 4 bases and J lost 3 bases. The CDR3 region is CASSRDRVNQPQHF. CDR3 coding DNA: TGTGCCAGCAGCCGTGACAGGGTCAATCAGCCCCAGCATTTT.

CDR3 protein: CSVEVAGDVEKLFF. The CDR3 DNA sequence: TGCAGCGTTGAAGTGGCGGGGGATGTTGAAAAACTGTTTTTT. The chain uses TRBV29-1 and TRBJ1-4; tentatively, D is TRBD1 (5 bases). V lost 1 base, J lost 7 bases, and 13 bases lay in between. The germline CDR1 and CDR2 sequences are SQVTM and ANQGSEA. The CDR3 length is 14 residues. The variable domain in full, with the rest retrieved from reference TRBV29-1 and TRBJ1-4, is SAVISQKPSRDICQRGTSLTIQCQVDSQVTMMFWYRQQPGQSLTLIATANQGSEATYESGFVIDKFPISRPNLTFSTLTVSNMSPEDSSIYLCSVEVAGDVEKLFFGSGTQLSVL.

Many counts were recorded for this clonotype. V gene TRBV12-3 or TRBV12-4 combines with J gene TRBJ2-7; 8 bases match TRBD1. This CDR3 has 14 amino acids. J lost 3 bases, V lost 6 bases, and 7 bases had no gene match. The CDR3 here is CASRAGTGNYEQYF. The DNA of the CDR3 is TGTGCCAGCAGAGCCGGGACAGGCAACTACGAGCAGTACTTC.

The genes are TRBV7-9 and TRBJ1-6, with D possibly being TRBD1 (5 bases). CDR1 SEHNR and CDR2 FQNEAQ come from the germline V gene (reference sequence). V was clipped by 1 base and J by 8 bases, with 12 bases between them. The CDR3 totals 15 residues. CDR3 sequence (DNA): TGTGCCAGCAGCTTAGGTGAGGGGCTGGATTCACCCCTCCACTTT. This gives the protein CASSLGEGLDSPLHF. Filled out from reference TRBV7-9 and TRBJ1-6, the complete variable domain reads DTGVSQNPRHKITKRGQNVTFRCDPISEHNRLYWYRQTLGQGPEFLTYFQNEAQLEKSRLLSDRFSAERPKGSFSTLEIQRTEQGDSAMYLCASSLGEGLDSPLHFGNGTRLTVT.

This clonotype was found many times. The DNA for the CDR3 is TGCGCCAGCAGCCAGGGACAGGGGGTAAACTATGGCTACACCTTC. Residues: CASSQGQGVNYGYTF. V usage is TRBV4-1 and J usage is TRBJ1-2; TRBD1 matches 11 bases. The CDR3 loop spans 15 amino acids. Germline V gene lookup returns CDR1 MGHRA and CDR2 YSYEKL. With V trimmed by 3 bases and J by 2 bases, 2 bases remained unmatched.

This clonotype is a singleton in its sample. The chain has TRBV9 and TRBJ2-2; D is possibly TRBD1 or TRBD2 (5 bases each). Germline V gene sequence: CDR1 SGDLS, CDR2 YYNGEE. The V end was cut by 0 bases, the J end by 4 bases, with 10 bases between. The CDR3 has 15 amino acids. The CDR3 region is CASSVDRTGTGELFF. In DNA, the CDR3 is TGTGCCAGCAGCGTAGACAGGACTGGCACCGGGGAGCTGTTTTTT.

This clonotype has a count of ten or more. The chain employs TRBV3-1 and TRBJ2-7; the match to TRBD1 covers 7 bases. Trimming at V came to 3 bases and at J to 6 bases, leaving 2 bases not matched to a gene. The CDR3 is 12 amino acids. The germline V gene encodes CDR1 LGHDT and CDR2 YNNKEL (reference sequence). In nucleotides, the CDR3 is TGTGCCAGCAGCCAGTCAGGGGGCGAGCAGTACTTC. It is translated as CASSQSGGEQYF.

This clonotype was detected only a few times. The gene calls are TRBV4-1 and TRBJ1-5; D gene ambiguous. Per germline, CDR1 MGHRA and CDR2 YSYEKL. CDR3 length: 16 amino acids. V lost 0 bases, J lost 6 bases, and 15 bases lay in between. CDR3 sequence: CASSQDSGVWAQPQHF. CDR3 DNA: TGCGCCAGCAGCCAAGATAGCGGGGTGTGGGCTCAGCCCCAGCATTTT.

The rearrangement joins TRBV5-1 to TRBJ1-1, with TRBD1 matching over 7 bases. CDR3 size: 15 residues. CDR1 SGHRS and CDR2 YFSETQ come from the germline V gene. The V gene end was trimmed by 3 bases and the J gene end by 1 base; junction bases not matched to a gene: 6. CDR3 loop: CASSSSGQTNTEAFF. CDR3 bases: TGCGCCAGCAGCTCCTCGGGACAGACGAACACTGAAGCTTTCTTT.

This clonotype was counted at least ten times. CDR3 loop: CASTEGGSSYEQYF. The DNA for the CDR3 is TGTGCCAGCACCGAAGGAGGAAGCTCCTACGAGCAGTACTTC. This chain uses TRBV6-1 with TRBJ2-7; D perhaps matches TRBD2 (5 bases). The CDR3 extends over 14 amino acids. CDR1 and CDR2 from the germline V gene are MNHNS and SASEGT. V dropped 7 bases and J dropped 0 bases, with 13 bases sitting between them.

The chain recombines TRBV7-3 with TRBJ2-2; D is undetermined. Trimming removed 5 bases from V and 0 bases from J, with 7 bases in between. This CDR3 has 14 residues. Germline V gene sequence: CDR1 SGHTA, CDR2 FQGTGA. CDR3 residues: CASSRSTNTGELFF. CDR3 bases: TGTGCCAGCAGCCGGTCAACGAACACCGGGGAGCTGTTTTTT.

The sample holds many counts of this clonotype. The chain combines TRBV28 with TRBJ2-5, with 9 bases identical to TRBD2. The CDR3 is 14 residues long. The ends lost 6 bases at V and 2 bases at J; junction bases unmatched: 4. CDR1 is MDHEN and CDR2 is SYDVKM in the germline V gene. The CDR3 DNA is TGTGCCAGCAGCCGCCTAGCGGGACAAGAGACCCAGTACTTC. Its protein is CASSRLAGQETQYF.

This clonotype showed up many times. The gene calls are TRBV20-1 and TRBJ1-5; 8 bases align to TRBD1. CDR3 size: 12 residues. Germline V CDR1 and CDR2: DFQATT, SNEGSKA (reference sequence). CDR3 in amino acids: CSLDRGDQPQHF. CDR3 sequence (DNA): TGCAGCCTCGACAGGGGCGATCAGCCCCAGCATTTT.

This clonotype was seen ten or more times. The V gene is TRBV7-6, the J gene TRBJ2-7; perhaps TRBD2 as D (5 bases). V was shortened by 1 base and J by 2 bases, with 12 bases between the two germline ends. The CDR3 contains 15 residues. Germline CDR1 and CDR2: SGHVS and FNYEAQ. Here the CDR3 DNA reads TGTGCCAGCAGCTTAGAAACGGGGTCAGCCTACGAGCAGTACTTC. The encoded protein is CASSLETGSAYEQYF.